This T cell receptor beta chain was documented in a study of Tregs in tolerant kidney transplant recipients. Here immunoSEQ multiplex PCR was the method, and the copy in TCRdb shows in-frame clones only, minus some. This table holds about 64,000 clones, under 98% found once. Turning to this clone: Its target is unknown.

General study points: Biological reproducibility was not directly addressed, but technical replication error appeared minimal.

V shed 6 bases and J 8 bases; nucleotides not matched to a gene: 6. This CDR3 contains 14 residues. Germline CDR1 KGHSH, CDR2 LQKENI. This receptor was identified in a human donor who received a combined kidney and bone marrow transplant. The material was Tregs from blood, obtained before the transplant. The genes are TRBV18 and TRBJ1-4, with 10 bases identical to TRBD1. The CDR3 bases are TGTGCCAGCTCTCCCGGGACAGGGGAAGAAAAACTGTTTTTT. It codes for CASSPGTGEEKLFF.